This entry lists 10 T cell receptor beta chains sequenced from one sample in a study of CD8+ T cells in alopecia areata (dated by TCRdb to between 2018 and 2020). Library creation used the immunoSEQ multiplex PCR assay. RNA was extracted from all samples and reverse transcribed into cDNA as template for TCR sequencing. TCRdb took over this immuneACCESS table, retaining in-frame rearrangements with V and J assigned. Such tables are incomplete; in checked studies, under half of the missing clones stem from an unresolved V gene, and the remainder is unexplained. This sample holds about 210,000 clones; over 60% were observed only once. Jointly, the top ten make up around 1.3% of the sample. Interpreted using the paper, the treatment or condition label stands for: oral pan-JAK inhibitor, 5-10 mg twice daily. Here the sequenced sample was CD4+ T cells sorted from blood, taken at week 44, from a patient treated with tofacitinib. The receptors come from a human donor with alopecia areata.

The CDR3 reads CASSSTTLTSTDTQYF. As DNA, the CDR3 is TGTGCCAGTAGTTCAACGACACTTACTAGCACAGATACGCAGTATTTT. The gene calls are TRBV19 and TRBJ2-3; D gene uncertain. The CDR3 spans 16 residues. Germline V gives CDR1 LNHDA, CDR2 SQIVND (reference sequence). Trimming took 5 bases from V and 0 from J, leaving 15 bases between them.

This chain connects TRBV30 to TRBJ2-3; no clear D. V was shortened by 2 bases and J by 10 bases, with 10 bases between the two germline ends. Germline V lookup: CDR1 GTSNPN, CDR2 SVGIG (reference sequence). The CDR3 sequence is 11 residues long. CDR3 in DNA: TGTGCCTGGAGTCAAAATTCGGCGCAGTATTTT. Protein: CAWSQNSAQYF.

The gene calls are TRBV29-1 and TRBJ1-2, with 9 bases aligning to TRBD1. There are 15 residues in the CDR3. The V and J ends lost 6 bases and 4 bases, in that order; junction bases with no gene match: 12. Germline V gives CDR1 SQVTM, CDR2 ANQGSEA. CDR3 sequence: CSVYNPGQGGYGYTF. The DNA for the CDR3 is TGCAGCGTGTACAATCCGGGACAGGGAGGCTATGGCTACACCTTC.

The chain couples TRBV5-1 to TRBJ2-1; 7 bases are shared with TRBD2. Germline CDR1 reads SGHRS; CDR2 reads YFSETQ. This CDR3 spans 15 amino acids. The trim removed 1 base at V and 6 bases at J, leaving 7 bases unmatched. CDR3 residues: CASSLRRGGGNEQFF. CDR3 bases: TGCGCCAGCAGCTTGCGGCGCGGGGGAGGCAATGAGCAGTTCTTC. Full variable domain (remainder filled in from reference TRBV5-1 and TRBJ2-1): KAGVTQTPRYLIKTRGQQVTLSCSPISGHRSVSWYQQTPGQGLQFLFEYFSETQRNKGNFPGRFSGRQFSNSRSEMNVSTLELGDSALYLCASSLRRGGGNEQFFGPGTRLTVL.

The chain links TRBV5-1 to TRBJ1-5, with 10 positions matching TRBD1. The junction had 5 bases not matched to a gene; V was cut back by 3 bases and J by 5 bases. The CDR3 is 15 amino acids. The germline gives CDR1 SGHRS, CDR2 YFSETQ. CDR3 nucleotides: TGCGCCAGCAGCTACAAGACAGGGGGCGATCAGCCCCAGCATTTT. Protein: CASSYKTGGDQPQHF.

The chain joins TRBV5-1 to TRBJ2-7; 7 nucleotides match TRBD1. The CDR3 totals 14 residues. Germline loops: CDR1 SGHRS, CDR2 YFSETQ. J was trimmed by 3 bases and V by 5 bases; bases with no gene match: 8. The CDR3: CASSAGTANYEQYF. CDR3 sequence (DNA): TGCGCCAGCAGTGCTGGGACAGCCAACTACGAGCAGTACTTC. The complete variable domain, with remaining parts taken from reference TRBV5-1 and TRBJ2-7, reads KAGVTQTPRYLIKTRGQQVTLSCSPISGHRSVSWYQQTPGQGLQFLFEYFSETQRNKGNFPGRFSGRQFSNSRSEMNVSTLELGDSALYLCASSAGTANYEQYFGPGTRLTVT.

This rearrangement joins TRBV29-1 to TRBJ2-3; D is unclear. CDR1 and CDR2 from the germline V gene are SQVTM and ANQGSEA. This CDR3 region has 14 residues. The ends were cut back, 6 bases at V and 2 bases at J, with 15 bases in the middle. DNA for the CDR3: TGCAGCGTGCACGGACGGGCCGCCACAGATACGCAGTATTTT. This codes for CSVHGRAATDTQYF.

The chain has TRBV29-1 and TRBJ2-3; TRBD1 matches at 8 bases. V shed 7 bases and J 4 bases; nucleotides not matched to a gene: 7. The CDR3 runs to 13 residues. Germline-derived CDR1 and CDR2 are SQVTM and ANQGSEA. The CDR3 reads CSARQGLADTQYF. The CDR3 nucleotides read TGCAGCGCCCGACAGGGGTTAGCAGATACGCAGTATTTT.

The CDR3 sequence is CASSPLDGYNSPLHF. The CDR3, as DNA: TGTGCCAGCAGCCCCTTGGACGGGTATAATTCACCCCTCCACTTT. The chain combines TRBV7-2 with TRBJ1-6; D remains unclear. The V and J ends lost 5 bases and 4 bases respectively, with 12 bases between them. Germline lookup yields CDR1 SGHTA and CDR2 FQGNSA. This CDR3 spans 15 amino acids.

This clone was counted a few times. V is TRBV29-1 and J is TRBJ2-3; 8 positions match TRBD1. The CDR3 loop spans 13 amino acids. Germline CDR1 is SQVTM and CDR2 is ANQGSEA. V was clipped by 7 bases and J by 2 bases; unmatched bases: 5. In DNA form, the CDR3 reads TGCAGCGCGGACAGGGCGAACACAGATACGCAGTATTTT. This encodes CSADRANTDTQYF.